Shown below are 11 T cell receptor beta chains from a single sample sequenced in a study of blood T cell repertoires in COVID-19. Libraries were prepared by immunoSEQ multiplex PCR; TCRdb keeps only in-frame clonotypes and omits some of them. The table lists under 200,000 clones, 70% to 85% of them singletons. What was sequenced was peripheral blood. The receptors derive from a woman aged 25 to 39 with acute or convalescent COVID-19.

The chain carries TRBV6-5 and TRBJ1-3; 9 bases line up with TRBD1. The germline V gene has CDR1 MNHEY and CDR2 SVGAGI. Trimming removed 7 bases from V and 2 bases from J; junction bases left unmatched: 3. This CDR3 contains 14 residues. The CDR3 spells CASTGTGPGNTIYF. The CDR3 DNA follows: TGTGCCAGCACCGGGACAGGGCCTGGAAACACCATATATTTT.

The CDR3 loop reads CASSTRDGSLPEQYF. The CDR3 nucleotides read TGTGCCAGCAGTACGCGGGACGGATCCCTCCCCGAGCAGTACTTC. V gene TRBV28 combines with J gene TRBJ2-7; D may be TRBD2 (6 bases). The CDR3 totals 15 residues. Germline V CDR1 and CDR2: MDHEN, SYDVKM. The germline V and J ends were trimmed by 5 bases and 6 bases, with 20 bases remaining between them.

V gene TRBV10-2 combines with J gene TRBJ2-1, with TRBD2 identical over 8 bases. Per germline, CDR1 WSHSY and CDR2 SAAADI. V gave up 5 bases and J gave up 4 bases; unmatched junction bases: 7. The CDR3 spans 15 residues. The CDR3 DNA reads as TGCGCCAGCAGTCTTTTCGGGAGGGCATACAATGAGCAGTTCTTC. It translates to CASSLFGRAYNEQFF.

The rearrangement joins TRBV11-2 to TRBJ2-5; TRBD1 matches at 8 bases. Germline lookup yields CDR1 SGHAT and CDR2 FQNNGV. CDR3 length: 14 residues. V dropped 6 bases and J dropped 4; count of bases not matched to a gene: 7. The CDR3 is CASSQDRVGETQYF. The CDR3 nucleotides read TGTGCCAGCAGTCAGGACAGGGTCGGAGAGACCCAGTACTTC.

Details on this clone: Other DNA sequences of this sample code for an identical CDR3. CDR3 sequence (DNA): TGTGCCAGTAGTATAGGGACAGGGGAGAACTATGGCTACACCTTC. This sequence encodes CASSIGTGENYGYTF. This rearrangement joins TRBV19 to TRBJ1-2, with 9 bases matching TRBD1. The CDR3 length is 15 residues. With 1 base clipped from V and 2 bases from J, the junction kept 2 bases outside the gene matches. CDR1 and CDR2 (germline): LNHDA, SQIVND (reference sequence).

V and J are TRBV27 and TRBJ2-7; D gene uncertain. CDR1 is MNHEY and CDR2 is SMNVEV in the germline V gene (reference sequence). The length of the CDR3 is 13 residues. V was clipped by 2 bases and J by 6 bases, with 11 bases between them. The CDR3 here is CASSLGASVEQYF. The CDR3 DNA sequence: TGTGCCAGCAGTTTAGGTGCGTCGGTCGAGCAGTACTTC.

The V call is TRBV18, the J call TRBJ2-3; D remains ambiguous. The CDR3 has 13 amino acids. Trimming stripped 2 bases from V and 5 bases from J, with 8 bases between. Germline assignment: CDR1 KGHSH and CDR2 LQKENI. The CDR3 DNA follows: TGTGCCAGCTCACCAAACGCCAGAGATACGCAGTATTTT. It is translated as CASSPNARDTQYF. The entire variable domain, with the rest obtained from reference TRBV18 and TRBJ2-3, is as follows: NAGVMQNPRHLVRRRGQEARLRCSPMKGHSHVYWYRQLPEEGLKFMVYLQKENIIDESGMPKERFSAEFPKEGPSILRIQQVVRGDSAAYFCASSPNARDTQYFGPGTRLTVL.

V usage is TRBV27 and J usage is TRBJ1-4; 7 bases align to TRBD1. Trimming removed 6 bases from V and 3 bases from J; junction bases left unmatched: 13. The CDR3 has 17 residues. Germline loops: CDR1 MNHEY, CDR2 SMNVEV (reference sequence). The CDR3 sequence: CASSLTRDRSSNEKLFF. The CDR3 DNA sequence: TGTGCCAGCAGCCTAACCCGGGACAGAAGCTCTAATGAAAAACTGTTTTTT.

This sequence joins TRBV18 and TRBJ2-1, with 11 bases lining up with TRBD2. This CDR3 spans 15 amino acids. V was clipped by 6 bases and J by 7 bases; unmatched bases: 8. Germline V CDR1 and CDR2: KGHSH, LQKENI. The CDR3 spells CASSALAGDRNEQFF. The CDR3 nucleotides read TGTGCCAGCTCCGCACTAGCGGGAGATCGTAATGAGCAGTTCTTC.

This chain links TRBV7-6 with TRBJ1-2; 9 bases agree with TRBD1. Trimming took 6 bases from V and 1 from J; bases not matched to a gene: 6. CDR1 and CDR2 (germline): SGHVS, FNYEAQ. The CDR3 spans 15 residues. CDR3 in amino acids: CASSLGTGLNYGYTF. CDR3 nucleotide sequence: TGTGCCAGCAGTCTTGGGACAGGGCTTAACTATGGCTACACCTTC.

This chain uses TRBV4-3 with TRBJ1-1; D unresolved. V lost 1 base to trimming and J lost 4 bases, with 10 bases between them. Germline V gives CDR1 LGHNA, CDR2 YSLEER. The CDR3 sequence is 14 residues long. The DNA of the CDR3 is TGCGCCAGCAGCCAAGGACATGGTTTCACTGAAGCTTTCTTT. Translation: CASSQGHGFTEAFF.